These 12 T cell receptor beta chains came from one sample sequenced in a study of response to subunit inactivated influenza vaccine. TCRdb redid the calling of the RT-PCR reads with MiXCR, one entry per CDR3 protein. The table shows a few hundred thousand distinct CDR3 sequences, with about 20% occurring only once. The material was PBMCs from blood, obtained about 19 months after vaccination. The receptors here all came from a man between 50 and 70 years old who received an inactivated influenza vaccine.

The J gene is TRBJ2-1, the V gene TRBV6-5; 14 bases are a match to TRBD2. CDR3 size: 15 residues. J was trimmed by 9 bases and V by 0 bases; bases with no gene match: 1. CDR1 MNHEY and CDR2 SVGAGI come from the germline V gene. In DNA, the CDR3 is TGTGCCAGCAGTTACTCGGGACTAGCGGGAGTTGAGCAGTTCTTC. Its translation: CASSYSGLAGVEQFF.

The rearrangement links TRBV12-3 or TRBV12-4 to TRBJ2-5; 8 positions agree with TRBD1. The CDR3 loop spans 17 amino acids. Trimming took 5 bases from V and 1 from J; bases not matched to a gene: 12. The CDR3: CASSHSPGTGIQETQYF. The DNA for the CDR3 is TGTGCCAGCAGTCACTCCCCCGGGACAGGAATCCAAGAGACCCAGTACTTC.

The chain has TRBV7-2 and TRBJ1-5, with TRBD1 identical over 9 bases. This CDR3 is built from 16 residues. Germline V CDR1 and CDR2: SGHTA, FQGNSA. With V trimmed by 2 bases and J by 6 bases, 8 bases remained unmatched. The CDR3: CASSLMGQGAGQPQHF. CDR3 nucleotides: TGTGCCAGCAGCTTAATGGGACAGGGTGCAGGTCAGCCCCAGCATTTT.

This rearrangement joins TRBV4-1 to TRBJ1-4, with a tentative D call TRBD1 (5 bases). The CDR3 totals 15 residues. Germline V gene lookup returns CDR1 MGHRA and CDR2 YSYEKL. With 5 bases removed from V and 6 bases from J, the gap between germline ends came to 16 bases. The CDR3 loop reads CASSEAGGTDEKLFF. The CDR3 nucleotides read TGCGCCAGCAGCGAAGCGGGTGGGACGGATGAAAAACTGTTTTTT.

V usage is TRBV29-1 and J usage is TRBJ2-5; D is possibly TRBD2 (6 bases). Per germline, CDR1 SQVTM and CDR2 ANQGSEA. Trimming shortened V by 0 bases and J by 7 bases, and 12 bases separated the two germline ends. The CDR3 totals 13 residues. CDR3 in amino acids: CSVEDGVSGTQYF. CDR3 nucleotide sequence: TGCAGCGTTGAAGATGGTGTTAGCGGGACCCAGTACTTC.

In nucleotides, the CDR3 is TGTGCCAGCAGCTTAGCCGGGAGGGCCACGAATGAGCAGTTCTTC. This translates into CASSLAGRATNEQFF. This chain links TRBV7-3 with TRBJ2-1, with 8 bases identical to TRBD2. CDR3 length equals 15 residues. CDR1 is SGHTA, CDR2 FQGTGA, per germline. Trimming at V came to 2 bases and at J to 7 bases, leaving 7 bases not matched to a gene.

This clonotype came up many times. This rearrangement joins TRBV5-1 to TRBJ1-4; 9 nucleotides match TRBD1. CDR3 length: 14 residues. With 2 bases clipped from V and 5 bases from J, the junction kept 1 base outside the gene matches. Germline loops: CDR1 SGHRS, CDR2 YFSETQ. The CDR3 spells CASSLQGANEKLFF. The CDR3, as DNA: TGCGCCAGCAGCTTACAGGGGGCGAATGAAAAACTGTTTTTT.

V gene TRBV2 combines with J gene TRBJ1-2; 7 bases are shared with TRBD1. The CDR3 has 15 residues. V trimming: 4 bases; J trimming: 2 bases; junction bases outside the gene matches: 7. The germline V gene encodes CDR1 SNHLY and CDR2 FYNNEI. The CDR3 reads CASSGTGQGNYGYTF. The CDR3 region has the DNA TGTGCCAGCAGTGGGACAGGCCAGGGCAACTATGGCTACACCTTC.

In its sample, this clonotype was seen a few times. The chain uses TRBV7-9 and TRBJ1-4, with D unclear. The germline gives CDR1 SEHNR, CDR2 FQNEAQ (reference sequence). V was cut by 6 bases and J by 8 bases, with 16 bases left in between. There are 14 residues in the CDR3. DNA for the CDR3: TGTGCCAGCAGTAGGCCGGTGGATGGGGAAAAACTGTTTTTT. Translating gives CASSRPVDGEKLFF.

This clonotype was recorded a few times. V is TRBV5-5 and J is TRBJ1-2; tentative D call: TRBD1 (5 bases). This CDR3 comprises 16 residues. Trimming removed 1 base from V and 4 bases from J, with 17 bases in between. Germline V lookup: CDR1 SGHKS, CDR2 YYEKEE (reference sequence). CDR3 nucleotide sequence: TGTGCCAGCAGCTTGATGGGGACCGACACCACCTATGGCTACACCTTC. It yields the protein CASSLMGTDTTYGYTF. The full variable domain, its missing parts supplied by reference TRBV5-5 and TRBJ1-2, is DAGVTQSPTHLIKTRGQQVTLRCSPISGHKSVSWYQQVLGQGPQFIFQYYEKEERGRGNFPDRFSARQFPNYSSELNVNALLLGDSALYLCASSLMGTDTTYGYTFGSGTRLTVV.

This clonotype showed up just a few times. The V call is TRBV29-1, the J call TRBJ1-2, with TRBD1 as a possible D gene (5 bases). This CDR3 region has 11 residues. Trimming cost V 7 bases and J 8 bases, with 14 bases left between them. Germline values: CDR1 SQVTM, CDR2 ANQGSEA. Here the CDR3 DNA reads TGCAGCGCCATAACAGGTTCGGGCTACACCTTC. It yields the protein CSAITGSGYTF.

The chain has TRBV6-1 and TRBJ2-5, with 8 bases identical to TRBD1. Germline values: CDR1 MNHNS, CDR2 SASEGT. V gave up 10 bases and J gave up 4 bases; unmatched junction bases: 14. The CDR3 runs 15 residues. CDR3 sequence reads: CATILDRGVGETQYF. DNA of the CDR3: TGTGCCACCATCCTTGACAGGGGCGTTGGAGAGACCCAGTACTTC.